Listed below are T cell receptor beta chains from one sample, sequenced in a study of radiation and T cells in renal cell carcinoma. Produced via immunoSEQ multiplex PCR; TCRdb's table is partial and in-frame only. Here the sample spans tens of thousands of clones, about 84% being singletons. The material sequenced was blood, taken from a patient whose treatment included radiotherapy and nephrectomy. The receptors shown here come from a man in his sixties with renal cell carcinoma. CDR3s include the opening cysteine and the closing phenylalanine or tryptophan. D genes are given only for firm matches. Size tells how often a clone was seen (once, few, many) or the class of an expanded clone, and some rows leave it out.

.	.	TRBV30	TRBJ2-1	TGTGCCTGGGGGGGGTTCGATGAGCAGTTCTTC	CAWGGFDEQFF
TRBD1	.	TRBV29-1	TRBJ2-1	TGCAGCGTCCGGACAGGGGGCCTGTCAGTAAATGAGCAGTTCTTC	CSVRTGGLSVNEQFF
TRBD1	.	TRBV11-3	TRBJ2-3	TGTGCCAGCAGCTATGGACAGGGTGATGCAGATACGCAGTATTTT	CASSYGQGDADTQYF
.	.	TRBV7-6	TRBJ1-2	TGTGCCAGCAGCCATACCCCGTTGGGGCGCGGCTACACCTTC	CASSHTPLGRGYTF
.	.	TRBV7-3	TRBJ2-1	TGTGCCAGCAGCTTACAGGCTAGCGATGAGCAGTTCTTC	CASSLQASDEQFF
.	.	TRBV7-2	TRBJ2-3	TGTGCCAGCAGCTTAGAGGGTCTGGCAGATACGCAGTATTTT	CASSLEGLADTQYF
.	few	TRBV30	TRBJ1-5	TGTGCCTCTACCGGGACGGGGAGCAATCAGCCCCAGCATTTT	CASTGTGSNQPQHF
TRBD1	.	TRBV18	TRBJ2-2	TGTGCCAGCTCGACGGGGACAGGAAACACCGGGGAGCTGTTTTTT	CASSTGTGNTGELFF
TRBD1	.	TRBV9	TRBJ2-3	TGTGCCAGCAGCGCCGACAGGGGGCTTGGGACAGATACGCAGTATTTT	CASSADRGLGTDTQYF
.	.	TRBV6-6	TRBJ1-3	TGTGCCAGCAGTTACTCTGGAAACACCATATATTTT	CASSYSGNTIYF
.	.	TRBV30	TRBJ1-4	TGTGCCTGGAGACAGTCCGGGGGTGAAAAACTGTTTTTT	CAWRQSGGEKLFF
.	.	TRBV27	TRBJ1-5	TGTGCCAGCAGCCCCCCCCACAGCTTCAATCAGCCCCAGCATTTT	CASSPPHSFNQPQHF
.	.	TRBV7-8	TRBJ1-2	TGTGCCAGCAGCCCCACGACGGCCAGTTACACTAATGGCTACACCTTC	CASSPTTASYTNGYTF
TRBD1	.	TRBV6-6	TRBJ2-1	TGTGCCAGCAGACCCCCGGGACAGGGGGCGGGAGAGCAGTTCTTC	CASRPPGQGAGEQFF
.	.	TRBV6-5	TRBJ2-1	TGTGCCAGCAGTTACCAGAAAGTCGCGGGGCAGTTCTTC	CASSYQKVAGQFF
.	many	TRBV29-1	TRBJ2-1	TGCAGGGAAAGGGGGGGAGGGCCAGGATATAGGCAGTTCTTC	CRERGGGPGYRQFF
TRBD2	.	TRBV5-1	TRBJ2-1	TGCGCCAGCAGCGCTAGCGGCGGGACCTACAATGAGCAGTTCTTC	CASSASGGTYNEQFF
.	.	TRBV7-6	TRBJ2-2	TGTGCCAGCAGCTTAGCCCCTACCGGGGAGCTGTTTTTT	CASSLAPTGELFF
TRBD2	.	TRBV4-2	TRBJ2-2	TGTGCCAGCAGCCAAGCGGGAGGGGTCACCGGGGAGCTGTTTTTT	CASSQAGGVTGELFF
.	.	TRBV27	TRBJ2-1	TGTGCCAGCAGCCGTATGGTAACGGCCTCCTACAATGAGCAGTTCTTC	CASSRMVTASYNEQFF
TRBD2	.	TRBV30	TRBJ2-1	TGTGCCTGGAGTGTAGGGGCGGGAGTGTGGGATGAGCAGTTCTTC	CAWSVGAGVWDEQFF
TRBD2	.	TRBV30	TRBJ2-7	TGTGCCTGGAGTGTATTCGGCTTACTAGCGGGAGGAATCTACGAGCAGTACTTC	CAWSVFGLLAGGIYEQYF
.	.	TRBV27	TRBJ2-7	TGTGCCAGCAGTTTATTCCGGGCCCCCCGGAACGAGCAGTACTTC	CASSLFRAPRNEQYF
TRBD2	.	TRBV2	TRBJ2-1	TGTGCCAGCTCCCGGAGCGGGGGATCCTACAATGAGCAGTTCTTC	CASSRSGGSYNEQFF
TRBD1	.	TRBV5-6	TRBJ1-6	TGTGCCAGCAGCCGCAGGCAAAGGGGGCACTCACCCCTCCACTTT	CASSRRQRGHSPLHF
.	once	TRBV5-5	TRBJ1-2	TGTGCCAGCAGCATCGGGACAAAGGGGACTGCCGCTTTC	CASSIGTKGTAAF
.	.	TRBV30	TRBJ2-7	TGTGCCTGGAGTGGGGGGGCGGGGGAGCAGTACTTC	CAWSGGAGEQYF
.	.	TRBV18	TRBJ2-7	TGTGCCAGCTCACCTGGCGGGGACTTTGGGTACGAGCAGTACTTC	CASSPGGDFGYEQYF
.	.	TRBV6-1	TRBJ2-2	TGTGCCAGCAGAGCCCTCGGAATTAACACCGGGGAGCTGTTTTTT	CASRALGINTGELFF
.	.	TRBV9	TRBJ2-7	TGTGCCAGCAGCGACTCAGGGTGGGGGGACAGCTCCTACGAGCAGTACTTC	CASSDSGWGDSSYEQYF
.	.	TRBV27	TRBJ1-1	TGTGCCAGCAGTTTACAGCTGAACACTGAAGCTTTCTTT	CASSLQLNTEAFF
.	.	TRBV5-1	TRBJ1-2	TGCGCCAGCAGCTTAGGGGGAGAGTTTACGAAGTATGGCTACACCTTC	CASSLGGEFTKYGYTF
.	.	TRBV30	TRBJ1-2	TGTGCCTGGAGGCAGGGCCATTATGGCTACACCTTC	CAWRQGHYGYTF
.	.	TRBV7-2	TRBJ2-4	TGTGCCAGCAGCTTAGCAGCGGCGAGTAGCCAAAAAATTCAGTACTTC	CASSLAAASSQKIQYF
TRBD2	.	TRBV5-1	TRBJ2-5	TGCGCCAGCAGCTTGGCGGGCGGGAGGGCCCAGGAGACCCAGTACTTC	CASSLAGGRAQETQYF
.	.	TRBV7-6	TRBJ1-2	TGTGCCAGCAGCTTAAACGAGGGACGAGGCTACACCTTC	CASSLNEGRGYTF
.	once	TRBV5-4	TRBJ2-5	TGTGCCAGCAGTAAAGATAGGGAGACCCAGTACTTC	CASSKDRETQYF
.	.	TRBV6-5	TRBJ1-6	TGTGCCAGCAGCCCGGACGCTGGGGGCCTCCACTTT	CASSPDAGGLHF
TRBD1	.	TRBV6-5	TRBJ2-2	TGTGCCAGCAGGAGACAGGGAACCGGGGAGCTGTTTTTT	CASRRQGTGELFF
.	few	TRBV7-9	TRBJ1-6	TGTGCCAGCAGCCAAATTAGACAAGGGACCTCACCCCTCCACTTT	CASSQIRQGTSPLHF
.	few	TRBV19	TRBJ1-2	TGTGCCAGTAGTCTGACAGGCGACTATGGCTACACCTTC	CASSLTGDYGYTF
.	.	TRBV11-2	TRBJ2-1	TGTGCCAGCAGCGCGGGACACCCGTACAATGAGCAGTTCTTC	CASSAGHPYNEQFF